The following is a T cell receptor (beta chain) sequence with its context. Its target is unknown. The PCR made use of 60 Vbeta and 13 Jbeta primers. TCRdb's copy holds only in-frame clones and misses some; the assay was immunoSEQ multiplex PCR. Found here are roughly 150,000 clones, 73% of them singletons; the top ten hold roughly 5.2%. This CDR3 contains 14 residues. J was trimmed by 7 bases and V by 3 bases; bases with no gene match: 4. The germline gives CDR1 SGDLS, CDR2 YYNGEE. This record comes from a study of cytomegalovirus exposure and HLA in healthy donors. Study outcomes and limitations: A previous analysis found most TCR beta V segments productive roughly 87% or roughly 30% of the time.

The source material was PBMCs. This receptor was obtained from a woman aged 18-30 years in good health and CMV-seropositive. The chain recombines TRBV9 with TRBJ2-1; 10 bases are shared with TRBD1. The CDR3 sequence: CASSATGGTNEQFF. The CDR3 DNA reads TGTGCCAGCAGCGCGACAGGGGGCACGAATGAGCAGTTCTTC.